This TCR beta chain is from a study of cytomegalovirus exposure and HLA in healthy donors. CDR3 size: 17 residues. Germline lookup yields CDR1 SGHVS and CDR2 FQNEAQ. Trimming pared 5 bases from V and 6 bases from J, leaving 23 bases between. Sequencing used immunoSEQ multiplex PCR; TCRdb keeps in-frame clones, though not all of them. This sample carries over 70,000 clones, roughly 90% of them seen once, and the ten largest clones take about 3.8%. This clone showed up just once. Sequenced material: PBMCs. The genes are TRBV7-8 and TRBJ2-1; a possible D gene is TRBD2 (5 bases). The sequence derives from a woman aged 18-29 years in good health and CMV-seropositive. The CDR3 DNA reads TGTGCCAGCAGCGACCATAGGACTGGTGGAAGGTCCAATGAGCAGTTCTTC. It translates to CASSDHRTGGRSNEQFF.